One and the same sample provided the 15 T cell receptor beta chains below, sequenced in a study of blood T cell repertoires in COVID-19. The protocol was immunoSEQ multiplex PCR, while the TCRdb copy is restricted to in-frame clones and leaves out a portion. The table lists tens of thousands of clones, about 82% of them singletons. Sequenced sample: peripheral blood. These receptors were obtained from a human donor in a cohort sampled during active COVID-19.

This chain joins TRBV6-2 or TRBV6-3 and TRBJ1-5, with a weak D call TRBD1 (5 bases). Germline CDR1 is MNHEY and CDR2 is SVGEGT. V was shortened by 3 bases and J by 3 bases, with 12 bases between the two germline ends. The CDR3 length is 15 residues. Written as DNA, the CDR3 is TGTGCCAGCAGTTATGCGGGGGTTTTCAATCAGCCCCAGCATTTT. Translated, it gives CASSYAGVFNQPQHF.

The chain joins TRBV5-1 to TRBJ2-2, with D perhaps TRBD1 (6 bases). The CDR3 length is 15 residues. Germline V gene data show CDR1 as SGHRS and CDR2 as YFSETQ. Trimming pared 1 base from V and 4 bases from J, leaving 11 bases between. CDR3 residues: CASSLSQGSTGELFF. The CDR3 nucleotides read TGCGCCAGCAGCTTGAGTCAGGGGAGCACCGGGGAGCTGTTTTTT.

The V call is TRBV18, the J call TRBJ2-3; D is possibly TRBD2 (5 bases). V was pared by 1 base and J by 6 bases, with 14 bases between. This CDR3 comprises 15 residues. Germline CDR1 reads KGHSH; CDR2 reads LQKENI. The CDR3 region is CASSPLGKTWDTQYF. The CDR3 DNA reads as TGTGCCAGCTCACCACTCGGGAAAACTTGGGATACGCAGTATTTT.

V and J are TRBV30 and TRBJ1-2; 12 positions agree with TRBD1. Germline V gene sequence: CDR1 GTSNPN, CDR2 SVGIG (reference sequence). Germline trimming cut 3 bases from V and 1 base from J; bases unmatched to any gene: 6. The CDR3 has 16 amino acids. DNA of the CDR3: TGTGCCTGGAGGAGGGACAGGGGGCTGGGTAACTATGGCTACACCTTC. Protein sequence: CAWRRDRGLGNYGYTF. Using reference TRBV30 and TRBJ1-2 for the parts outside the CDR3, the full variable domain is SQTIHQWPATLVQPVGSPLSLECTVEGTSNPNLYWYRQAAGRGLQLLFYSVGIGQISSEVPQNLSASRPQDRQFILSSKKLLLSDSGFYLCAWRRDRGLGNYGYTFGSGTRLTVV.

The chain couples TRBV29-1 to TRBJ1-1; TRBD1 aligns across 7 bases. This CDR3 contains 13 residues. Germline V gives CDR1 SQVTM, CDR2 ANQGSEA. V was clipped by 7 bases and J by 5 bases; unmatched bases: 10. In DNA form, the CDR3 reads TGCAGCGCCATCAGGGGGGAAGGAACTGAAGCTTTCTTT. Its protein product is CSAIRGEGTEAFF.

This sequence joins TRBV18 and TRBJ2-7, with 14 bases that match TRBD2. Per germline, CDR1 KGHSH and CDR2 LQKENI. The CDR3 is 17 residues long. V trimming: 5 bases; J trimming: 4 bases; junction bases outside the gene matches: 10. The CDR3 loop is CASSSQAGTSGRYEQYF. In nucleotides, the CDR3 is TGTGCCAGCTCATCCCAGGCCGGGACTAGCGGGAGATACGAGCAGTACTTC.

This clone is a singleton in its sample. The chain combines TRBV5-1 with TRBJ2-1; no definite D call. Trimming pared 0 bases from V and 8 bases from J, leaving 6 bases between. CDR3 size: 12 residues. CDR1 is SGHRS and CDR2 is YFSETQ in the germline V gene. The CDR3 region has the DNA TGCGCCAGCAGCTTGGGAGGAGATGAGCAGTTCTTC. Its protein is CASSLGGDEQFF.

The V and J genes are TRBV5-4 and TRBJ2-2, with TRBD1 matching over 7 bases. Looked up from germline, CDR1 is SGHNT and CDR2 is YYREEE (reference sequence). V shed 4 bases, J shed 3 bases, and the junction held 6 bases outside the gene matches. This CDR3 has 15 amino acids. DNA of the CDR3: TGTGCCAGCAGCATTCAGGGGGTAGACACCGGGGAGCTGTTTTTT. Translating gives CASSIQGVDTGELFF.

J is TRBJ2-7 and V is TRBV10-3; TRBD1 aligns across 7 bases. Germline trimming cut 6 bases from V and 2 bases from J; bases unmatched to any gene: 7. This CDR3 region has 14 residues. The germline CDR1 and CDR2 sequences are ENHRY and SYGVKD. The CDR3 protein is CAISIRQGTYEQYF. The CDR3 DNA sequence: TGTGCCATCAGCATACGACAGGGAACCTACGAGCAGTACTTC.

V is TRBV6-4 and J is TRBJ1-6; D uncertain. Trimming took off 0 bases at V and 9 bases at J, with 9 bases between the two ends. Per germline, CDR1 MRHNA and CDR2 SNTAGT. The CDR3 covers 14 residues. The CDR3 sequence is CASSDSSRGSPLHF. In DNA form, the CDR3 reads TGTGCCAGCAGTGACTCTAGCCGGGGTTCACCCCTCCACTTT.

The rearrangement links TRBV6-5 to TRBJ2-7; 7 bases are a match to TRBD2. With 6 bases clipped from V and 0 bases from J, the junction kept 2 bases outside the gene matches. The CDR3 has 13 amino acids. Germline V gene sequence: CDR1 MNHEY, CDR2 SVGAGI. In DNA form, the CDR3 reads TGTGCCAGCAGCCTAGCGGCCTCCTACGAGCAGTACTTC. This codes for CASSLAASYEQYF.

Written as DNA, the CDR3 is TGTGCCAGCAGACAACAGGGGGGAGAAGCTTTCTTT. Its protein product is CASRQQGGEAFF. The chain links TRBV6-6 to TRBJ1-1; TRBD1 aligns across 8 bases. The CDR3 consists of 12 residues. Germline-derived CDR1 and CDR2 are MNHNY and SVGAGI (reference sequence). V gave up 6 bases and J gave up 8 bases; unmatched junction bases: 5.

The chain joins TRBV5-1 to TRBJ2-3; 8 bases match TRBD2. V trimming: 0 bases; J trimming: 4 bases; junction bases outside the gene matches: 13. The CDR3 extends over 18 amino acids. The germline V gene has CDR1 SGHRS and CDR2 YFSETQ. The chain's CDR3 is CASSLAVGGAGGADTQYF. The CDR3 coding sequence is TGCGCCAGCAGCTTGGCCGTAGGTGGCGCGGGAGGAGCAGATACGCAGTATTTT. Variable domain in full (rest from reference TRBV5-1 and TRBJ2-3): KAGVTQTPRYLIKTRGQQVTLSCSPISGHRSVSWYQQTPGQGLQFLFEYFSETQRNKGNFPGRFSGRQFSNSRSEMNVSTLELGDSALYLCASSLAVGGAGGADTQYFGPGTRLTVL.

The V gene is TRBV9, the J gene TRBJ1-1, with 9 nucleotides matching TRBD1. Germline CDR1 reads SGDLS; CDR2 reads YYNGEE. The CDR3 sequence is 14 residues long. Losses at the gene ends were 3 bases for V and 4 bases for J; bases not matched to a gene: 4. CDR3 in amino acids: CASSATGGGTEAFF. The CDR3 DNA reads TGTGCCAGCAGCGCGACAGGGGGTGGCACTGAAGCTTTCTTT. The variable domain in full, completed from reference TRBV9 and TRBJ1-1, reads DSGVTQTPKHLITATGQRVTLRCSPRSGDLSVYWYQQSLDQGLQFLIQYYNGEERAKGNILERFSAQQFPDLHSELNLSSLELGDSALYFCASSATGGGTEAFFGQGTRLTVV.

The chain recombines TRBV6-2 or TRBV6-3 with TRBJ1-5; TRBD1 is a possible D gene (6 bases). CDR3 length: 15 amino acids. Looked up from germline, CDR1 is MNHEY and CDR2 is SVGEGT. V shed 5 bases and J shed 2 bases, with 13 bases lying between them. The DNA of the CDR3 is TGTGCCAGCAGTCAGGCACAGGGCGGCAATCAGCCCCAGCATTTT. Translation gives CASSQAQGGNQPQHF.